This T cell receptor (beta chain) was sequenced during a study of identical twins. In this sample, this clonotype turned up many times. CDR1 is MNHNS and CDR2 is SASEGT in the germline V gene. V lost 6 bases, J lost 5 bases, and 7 bases stayed unmatched. The CDR3 contains 14 residues. MiXCR, run by TCRdb on the 5' RACE reads, gives a single entry per CDR3 protein. The sample contains some 690,000 distinct CDR3 sequences, 20% to 25% of which appear only once. These same data were also listed under a study on T cells expressing NK-cell markers.

V gene TRBV6-1 combines with J gene TRBJ1-1; the match to TRBD1 covers 9 bases. Input material: PBMCs. The receptor was derived from a woman aged 18-30 years in good health. The CDR3 loop reads CASSRDRAQTEAFF. For the CDR3, the DNA is TGTGCCAGCAGCCGGGACAGGGCGCAAACTGAAGCTTTCTTT.